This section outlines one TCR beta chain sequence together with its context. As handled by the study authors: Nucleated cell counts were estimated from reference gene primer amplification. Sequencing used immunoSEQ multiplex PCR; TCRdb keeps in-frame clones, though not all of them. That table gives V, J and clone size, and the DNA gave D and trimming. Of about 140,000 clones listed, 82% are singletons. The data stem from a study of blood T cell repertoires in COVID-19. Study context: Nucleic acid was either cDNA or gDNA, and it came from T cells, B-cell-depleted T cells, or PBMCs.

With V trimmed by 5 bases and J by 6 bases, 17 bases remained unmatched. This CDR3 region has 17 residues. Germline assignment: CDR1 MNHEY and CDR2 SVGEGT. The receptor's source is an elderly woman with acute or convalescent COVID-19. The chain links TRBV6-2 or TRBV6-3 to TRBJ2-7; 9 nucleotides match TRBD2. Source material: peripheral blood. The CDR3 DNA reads TGTGCCAGCAGTGACGACACCGTGGGACTAGCATGGTTCGAGCAGTACTTC. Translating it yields CASSDDTVGLAWFEQYF.